A selection of T cell receptor beta chains follows, all from one sample in a study of blood T cell dynamics during melanoma immunotherapy. Assay: immunoSEQ multiplex PCR; the TCRdb copy retains only in-frame clones and omits some. Of 8,200 or so clones detected, 85% to 90% appear once; the ten largest clones hold around 2.5%. Material: blood, obtained from a patient treated with checkpoint blockade. The receptors come from a human donor with melanoma. Both conserved end residues are trimmed from each CDR3.

>TRBV5-6|.
ASSFKVQARYEQY
>TRBV19|TRBJ2-6
ASSMGDRGPGANVLT
>TRBV5-5|TRBJ1-1
ASSLPGTGYTEAF
>TRBV15|TRBJ1-1
ATSRDRGRNTEAF
>TRBV9|TRBJ2-3
ASSVLAGVTDTQY
>TRBV28|TRBJ1-5
ASSFGGRAPQH
>TRBV2|TRBJ2-7
ASSDSSYEQY
>TRBV5-1|TRBJ2-7
ASSLDGTTYEQY
>TRBV7-8|TRBJ1-6
ASSSGGSGLFRTTNSPLH
>TRBV9|TRBJ2-1
ASSSRAGLAGGRGEQF
>TRBV28|TRBJ1-5
ASMVSNQPQH
>TRBV5-1|TRBJ2-7
ASSLVLAGGPYEQY
>TRBV27|TRBJ2-7
ASSLVAGSSYEQY
>TRBV5-1|TRBJ2-1
ASSGGLAGALSSYNEQF
>TRBV6-5|TRBJ2-7
ASSYETGREQY
>TRBV6-4|TRBJ1-2
ASSRRGGSPYGYT
>TRBV28|TRBJ2-7
ASSLWGQGDYEQY
>TRBV7-8|TRBJ1-1
ASGRDRGSEAF
>TRBV6-6|TRBJ2-7
ASTRQGGGYEQY
>TRBV15|TRBJ1-2
ATSRQSGGYYGYT
>TRBV28|TRBJ2-3
ASSRPGTGRDTQY
>TRBV29-1|TRBJ1-6
SAWTGRYDSPLH
>TRBV5-3|TRBJ1-1
ARSLAGPGWTQNTEAF
>TRBV29-1|TRBJ1-3
SVEANTIY
>TRBV5-4|TRBJ1-1
ASSPPGFTEAF
>TRBV1|TRBJ1-5
TSSRLIDGNSNQPQH
>TRBV5-8|TRBJ2-7
ASSQGTGERN
>TRBV5-4|TRBJ1-1
ASSLDGREAF
>TRBV7-2|TRBJ1-5
ASSFRDINQPQH
>TRBV5-8|TRBJ2-6
ASSSGQGAGANVLT
>TRBV19|TRBJ1-2
ASSATTGYYGYT
>TRBV7-2|TRBJ1-3
ASSLTGLATGNTIY
>TRBV6-1|TRBJ1-5
ASSGYRYGTGDDQPQH
>TRBV6-4|TRBJ1-1
ASSAIFGNTEAF
>TRBV11-2|TRBJ2-7
ASSFDAGLYEQY
>TRBV5-1|TRBJ1-1
ASSPVGRGTMRLARTEAF
>TRBV2|TRBJ1-4
ASEGTNEKLF
>TRBV5-1|TRBJ1-3
ASSLGGGYSGNTIY
>TRBV14|TRBJ1-2
ASSQNRDYGYT
>TRBV2|TRBJ1-2
ASNSQGNYGYT
>TRBV28|TRBJ1-1
ASSLGGRLNTEAF
>TRBV30|TRBJ1-1
AWSVKSTEAF
>TRBV2|TRBJ2-7
ASSRGDLSEQY
>TRBV9|TRBJ1-1
ASSVVSKNTEAF
>TRBV5-1|TRBJ1-2
ASSLGTADGYT
>TRBV9|TRBJ2-7
ASSVGARYEQY
>TRBV29-1|.
SVVVGLGSYEQY
>TRBV5-1|TRBJ2-6
ASSSGSSGANVLT